This TCR beta chain derives from a study of blood T cell repertoires in COVID-19. For the study at large: Samples taken during acute and convalescent COVID-19 were collected in the United States, Italy and Spain. PBMCs, B-cell-depleted T cells, or T cells were the source of the cDNA or gDNA that made up the material.

How the authors handled the data: Reference gene primers were amplified, and this amplification served to estimate nucleated cell counts. The method was immunoSEQ multiplex PCR; TCRdb's version includes in-frame clones alone and lacks a portion of them. The DNA was the basis for D and trimming; V, J and clone size are from that table. The sample yields roughly 64,000 clones, 65% to 80% seen once. The CDR3 extends over 17 amino acids. Germline trimming cut 5 bases from V and 0 bases from J; bases unmatched to any gene: 9. Germline CDR1 is KGHDR and CDR2 is SFDVKD. This sequence originates from a human donor in a cohort sampled during active COVID-19. The chain recombines TRBV24-1 with TRBJ2-1, with 7 bases aligning to TRBD1. Sequenced: peripheral blood. CDR3 nucleotide sequence: TGTGCCACCAGTGGTACCGGACAGGCCAGCTCCTACAATGAGCAGTTCTTC. Translation gives CATSGTGQASSYNEQFF.